The T cell receptor beta chain under discussion was sequenced for a study of preoperative IRX-2 immunotherapy in early breast cancer. Indicated treatment: preoperative locoregional IRX-2 cytokine immunotherapy. Patients received preoperative, locoregional IRX-2 cytokine immunotherapy in a phase Ib study. The protocol was immunoSEQ multiplex PCR, while the TCRdb copy is restricted to in-frame clones and leaves out a portion. The sample consists of approximately 96,000 clones, 75% to 90% of them appearing once. The CDR3 is 14 amino acids. V was clipped by 5 bases and J by 4 bases; unmatched bases: 5. Germline V gene data show CDR1 as SNHLY and CDR2 as FYNNEI.

The receptor was isolated from a human donor with breast cancer. The chain links TRBV2 to TRBJ1-2, with 9 bases lining up with TRBD1. The sample consisted of tumor tissue, taken after IRX-2 immunotherapy. The CDR3 DNA follows: TGTGCCAGCAGTTGGGACAGGGAGGGCTATGGCTACACCTTC. Protein product: CASSWDREGYGYTF.